A single sample gave rise to the 12 T cell receptor beta chains below, sequenced in a study of cytomegalovirus exposure and HLA in healthy donors. The PCR contained 60 Vbeta and 13 Jbeta primers. TCRdb's copy holds only in-frame clones and misses some; the assay was immunoSEQ multiplex PCR. The table records about 270,000 clones, 86% of them present only once. Sequencing was performed on PBMCs. Receptors were obtained from a middle-aged man in good health and CMV-seropositive.

V and J are TRBV7-8 and TRBJ1-1; TRBD1 is a possible D gene (5 bases). CDR3 size: 14 residues. Germline assignment: CDR1 SGHVS and CDR2 FQNEAQ. The ends were cut back, 5 bases at V and 0 bases at J, with 10 bases in the middle. CDR3: CASSPGTVNTEAFF. The CDR3 nucleotides read TGTGCCAGCAGCCCTGGGACTGTGAACACTGAAGCTTTCTTT.

This sequence joins TRBV14 and TRBJ2-4; no definite D call. Germline-derived CDR1 and CDR2 are SGHDN and FVKESK. This CDR3 has 12 residues. V was cut by 0 bases and J by 10 bases, with 7 bases left in between. The CDR3 here is CASSQDSVIQYF. CDR3 bases: TGTGCCAGCAGCCAAGATTCGGTGATTCAGTACTTC.

The chain joins TRBV28 to TRBJ1-4; 12 bases are shared with TRBD1. The germline CDR1 and CDR2 sequences are MDHEN and SYDVKM. The CDR3 has 16 amino acids. Losses at the gene ends were 6 bases for V and 0 bases for J; bases not matched to a gene: 2. CDR3 amino acids: CASSGTGGPTNEKLFF. Here the CDR3 DNA reads TGTGCCAGCAGCGGGACAGGGGGCCCAACTAATGAAAAACTGTTTTTT.

The chain carries TRBV28 and TRBJ1-1, with D possibly being TRBD1 (6 bases). This CDR3 spans 15 amino acids. Germline V gene sequence: CDR1 MDHEN, CDR2 SYDVKM. V lost 0 bases, J lost 1 base, and 9 bases lay in between. The CDR3 region has the DNA TGTGCCAGCAGTTTATGGGTGACAGGGAACACTGAAGCTTTCTTT. This translates into CASSLWVTGNTEAFF.

The chain carries TRBV7-9 and TRBJ2-1, with 8 bases identical to TRBD2. The CDR3 spans 16 residues. Germline V lookup: CDR1 SEHNR, CDR2 FQNEAQ (reference sequence). V shed 4 bases and J 2 bases; nucleotides not matched to a gene: 7. CDR3 coding DNA: TGTGCCAGCAGCTCGGGGGGGGGCAGGGCCTACAATGAGCAGTTCTTC. Residues: CASSSGGGRAYNEQFF.

V gene TRBV2 combines with J gene TRBJ2-7; tentative D call: TRBD1 (5 bases). V was trimmed by 6 bases and J by 0 bases, leaving 15 bases between them. This CDR3 region has 15 residues. CDR1 and CDR2 from the germline V gene are SNHLY and FYNNEI. CDR3 DNA sequence: TGTGCCAGCAGGAGGCTGGGGCAGGGCTCCTACGAGCAGTACTTC. This gives the protein CASRRLGQGSYEQYF.

This sequence joins TRBV6-5 and TRBJ2-1; unclear D gene. V lost 7 bases, J lost 5 bases, and 6 bases lay in between. Germline V lookup: CDR1 MNHEY, CDR2 SVGAGI. This CDR3 is 11 amino acids long. This chain's CDR3 is CASTRDNEQFF. DNA for the CDR3: TGTGCCAGCACCCGGGACAATGAGCAGTTCTTC.

The V call is TRBV6-5, the J call TRBJ2-7, with TRBD1 matching 8 bases. Per the germline V gene, CDR1 is MNHEY and CDR2 is SVGAGI. V trimming: 2 bases; J trimming: 4 bases; junction bases outside the gene matches: 7. This CDR3 contains 15 residues. This CDR3 is CASSYHGQGFYEQYF. The CDR3 nucleotides are TGTGCCAGCAGTTACCATGGACAGGGATTTTACGAGCAGTACTTC.

This chain uses TRBV5-1 with TRBJ2-2; 11 bases are a match to TRBD2. V trimming: 4 bases; J trimming: 5 bases; junction bases outside the gene matches: 7. The CDR3 runs 16 residues. The V gene's germline CDR1 is SGHRS and CDR2 YFSETQ. The CDR3 is CASSRTSGSGTGELFF. The DNA of the CDR3 is TGCGCCAGCAGCCGCACTAGCGGGAGCGGAACCGGGGAGCTGTTTTTT.

This chain links TRBV4-2 with TRBJ1-1; D remains ambiguous. Trimming cost V 1 base and J 2 bases, with 20 bases left between them. From germline, CDR1 is LGHNA and CDR2 YNFKEQ. The CDR3 consists of 18 residues. The CDR3 nucleotides read TGTGCCAGCAGCCAAGCCGCTCATAATCCAACCTATAACACTGAAGCTTTCTTT. As protein: CASSQAAHNPTYNTEAFF.

On this clone itself: Germline and junction disagree at one end, which may indicate a read error. The V call is TRBV4-1, the J call TRBJ2-7, with TRBD2 as a possible D gene (5 bases). The germline CDR1 and CDR2 sequences are MGHRA and YSYEKL. The CDR3 is 17 amino acids. The CDR3 spells CASSRIIGPPLGSERYF. The CDR3, as DNA: TGCGCCAGCAGCCGGATAATCGGACCCCCTCTGGGGAGCGAGCGGTACTTC.

Worth noting for this clone: Other DNA sequences in this sample translate to the same CDR3. J is TRBJ2-1 and V is TRBV7-3; 7 bases line up with TRBD2. Germline V gene lookup returns CDR1 SGHTA and CDR2 FQGTGA. CDR3 size: 16 residues. The V gene end was trimmed by 2 bases and the J gene end by 0 bases; junction bases not matched to a gene: 4. The CDR3 protein is CASSLLGGSSYNEQFF. DNA for the CDR3: TGTGCCAGCAGCTTATTGGGGGGGAGCTCCTACAATGAGCAGTTCTTC.